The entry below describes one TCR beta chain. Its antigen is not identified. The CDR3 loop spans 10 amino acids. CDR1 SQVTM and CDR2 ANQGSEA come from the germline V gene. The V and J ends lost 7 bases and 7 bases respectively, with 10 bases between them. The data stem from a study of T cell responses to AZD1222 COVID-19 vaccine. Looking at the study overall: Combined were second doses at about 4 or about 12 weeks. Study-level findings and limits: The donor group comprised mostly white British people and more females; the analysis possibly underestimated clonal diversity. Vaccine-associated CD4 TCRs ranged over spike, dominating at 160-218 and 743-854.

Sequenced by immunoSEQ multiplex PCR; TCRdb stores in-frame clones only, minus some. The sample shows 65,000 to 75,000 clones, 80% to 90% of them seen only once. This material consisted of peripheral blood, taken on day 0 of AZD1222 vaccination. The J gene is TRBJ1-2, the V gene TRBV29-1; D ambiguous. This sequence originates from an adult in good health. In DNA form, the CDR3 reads TGCAGCGCTGAGCGAGGTGGCTACACCTTC. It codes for CSAERGGYTF.